The 29 T cell receptor beta chains listed next were all sequenced from one sample in a study of cytomegalovirus exposure and HLA in healthy donors. Researchers ran the PCR with 60 Vbeta and 13 Jbeta primers. Libraries were prepared by immunoSEQ multiplex PCR; TCRdb keeps only in-frame clonotypes and omits some of them. The sample has about 200,000 clones; almost 80% are singletons. Input material: PBMCs. The receptors come from a man between 18 and 29 years old in good health and CMV-seronegative.

The chain combines TRBV27 with TRBJ2-3; 7 bases are shared with TRBD2. Germline V gives CDR1 MNHEY, CDR2 SMNVEV (reference sequence). The CDR3 sequence is 12 residues long. J gave up 10 bases and V 5 bases, and 6 bases lay outside the gene matches. CDR3 bases: TGTGCCAGCAGTGCAGGAGGGAGGGCGCAGTATTTT. Translating gives CASSAGGRAQYF.

The CDR3 here is CASSEVGDINEQFF. The CDR3 coding sequence is TGTGCCAGCAGTGAAGTTGGGGACATCAATGAGCAGTTCTTC. V gene TRBV2 combines with J gene TRBJ2-1; D is possibly TRBD1 (6 bases). V lost 1 base and J lost 6, with 10 bases in between. The germline gives CDR1 SNHLY, CDR2 FYNNEI. This CDR3 is built from 14 residues.

Here the CDR3 DNA reads TGTGCCAGCAGTTACCGCAGATCCTCCTACGAGCAGTACTTC. It encodes CASSYRRSSYEQYF. V usage is TRBV6-5 and J usage is TRBJ2-7; D is undetermined. CDR1 and CDR2 from the germline V gene are MNHEY and SVGAGI. This CDR3 is built from 14 residues. V lost 2 bases and J lost 0, with 8 bases in between.

This clone has a single count. The chain links TRBV28 to TRBJ2-7; 9 nucleotides match TRBD2. Germline CDR1 and CDR2: MDHEN and SYDVKM. There are 18 residues in the CDR3. After removal of 4 bases from V and 2 bases from J, the junction contained 15 bases not matched to a gene. The CDR3 bases are TGTGCCAGCAGTTACTGGGCGGGAGGGCCGAAATTTCCCTACGAGCAGTACTTC. Translating gives CASSYWAGGPKFPYEQYF.

V is TRBV21-1 and J is TRBJ1-1. TRBV21-1 is described as a pseudogene. The CDR3 is 17 amino acids. The CDR3 bases are TGTGCCAGCAGCAAAGTGGGGGAGGGCTGCCCGAACACTGAAGCTTTCTTT. Translated, it gives CASSKVGEGCPNTEAFF.

CDR3 nucleotide sequence: TGTGCCAGCAGACAAAACACCGGGGAGCTGTTTTTT. Translated: CASRQNTGELFF. The chain couples TRBV9 to TRBJ2-2; unclear D gene. Trimming took off 5 bases at V and 2 bases at J, with 4 bases between the two ends. This CDR3 spans 12 amino acids. Germline lookup yields CDR1 SGDLS and CDR2 YYNGEE.

In DNA, the CDR3 is TGTGCCAGCAGTGAAACGCCCATCTTTAGCAACATTCAGTACTTC. This sequence encodes CASSETPIFSNIQYF. This sequence joins TRBV2 and TRBJ2-4, with D unresolved. CDR3 length equals 15 residues. Trimming removed 2 bases from V and 7 bases from J, with 15 bases in between. Per the germline V gene, CDR1 is SNHLY and CDR2 is FYNNEI.

The chain joins TRBV10-3 to TRBJ1-3, with 9 bases aligning to TRBD1. CDR1 and CDR2 (germline): ENHRY, SYGVKD. The CDR3 extends over 16 amino acids. The V segment lost 6 bases and the J segment 4 bases; nucleotides outside the gene matches: 10. The chain's CDR3 is CAISSLQGASGNTIYF. CDR3 nucleotides: TGTGCCATCAGCTCGTTACAGGGGGCATCGGGAAACACCATATATTTT.

V is TRBV5-1 and J is TRBJ2-3, with D perhaps TRBD1 (6 bases). The CDR3 runs to 18 residues. The germline V gene has CDR1 SGHRS and CDR2 YFSETQ. Trimming removed 0 bases at V and 0 bases at J, with 17 bases between. CDR3 coding DNA: TGCGCCAGCAGCTTGGTAGGCAGGGGAGAAACTAGCACAGATACGCAGTATTTT. Translation gives CASSLVGRGETSTDTQYF.

The chain is built from TRBV7-6 and TRBJ2-7, with a weak D call TRBD1 (5 bases). In germline, CDR1 is SGHVS, CDR2 FNYEAQ. This CDR3 region has 16 residues. V lost 1 base to trimming and J lost 0 bases, with 13 bases between them. Here the CDR3 DNA reads TGTGCCAGCAGCTTAGAAGTCAGGGAAAGCTCCTACGAGCAGTACTTC. It encodes CASSLEVRESSYEQYF.

This clone was observed once. The rearrangement uses TRBV7-8 and TRBJ2-2; D may be TRBD2 (6 bases). The V and J ends lost 6 bases and 4 bases respectively, with 12 bases between them. There are 14 residues in the CDR3. CDR1 is SGHVS and CDR2 is FQNEAQ in the germline V gene. The CDR3 region has the DNA TGTGCCAGCAGTAGTACCGGGAGCACCGGGGAGCTGTTTTTT. Protein sequence: CASSSTGSTGELFF.

The chain combines TRBV2 with TRBJ2-3; a possible D gene is TRBD2 (6 bases). The CDR3 extends over 16 amino acids. The V end lost 5 bases, the J end lost 2 bases, and 17 bases lay between the germline ends. Germline V gene lookup returns CDR1 SNHLY and CDR2 FYNNEI. The CDR3 protein is CASSRTRGSLTDTQYF. CDR3 bases: TGTGCCAGCAGTAGAACTCGGGGGAGCCTCACAGATACGCAGTATTTT.

J is TRBJ1-3 and V is TRBV14; 8 nucleotides line up with TRBD1. The V segment lost 1 base and the J segment 4 bases; nucleotides outside the gene matches: 6. From germline, CDR1 is SGHDN and CDR2 FVKESK. This CDR3 has 16 amino acids. The DNA of the CDR3 is TGTGCCAGCAGCCAAGGCCCCGGACAGGGCGGAAACACCATATATTTT. It is translated as CASSQGPGQGGNTIYF. The variable domain in full, completed from reference TRBV14 and TRBJ1-3, reads EAGVTQFPSHSVIEKGQTVTLRCDPISGHDNLYWYRRVMGKEIKFLLHFVKESKQDESGMPNNRFLAERTGGTYSTLKVQPAELEDSGVYFCASSQGPGQGGNTIYFGEGSWLTVV.

The chain is built from TRBV6-1 and TRBJ2-1; D ambiguous. The germline gives CDR1 MNHNS, CDR2 SASEGT. V was trimmed by 1 base and J by 10 bases, leaving 11 bases between them. The CDR3 length is 13 residues. CDR3 coding DNA: TGTGCCAGCAGTGAAGTAGTCTCGTCGGAGCAGTTCTTC. This encodes CASSEVVSSEQFF.

The chain carries TRBV19 and TRBJ2-7, with D perhaps matching TRBD1 (5 bases). Germline lookup yields CDR1 LNHDA and CDR2 SQIVND (reference sequence). The ends were cut back, 6 bases at V and 5 bases at J, with 14 bases in the middle. The CDR3 has 13 residues. DNA of the CDR3: TGTGCCAGTAGGCCCAGGGATAGGAACGAGCAGTACTTC. Protein product: CASRPRDRNEQYF.

This chain links TRBV15 with TRBJ1-3; 8 bases are shared with TRBD1. V lost 0 bases to trimming and J lost 0 bases; unmatched junction nucleotides: 1. In germline, CDR1 is LNHNV, CDR2 YYDKDF (reference sequence). The CDR3 spans 16 residues. The CDR3: CATSRETGVSGNTIYF. The CDR3 coding sequence is TGTGCCACCAGCAGAGAGACAGGGGTCTCTGGAAACACCATATATTTT.

The rearrangement uses TRBV7-8 and TRBJ1-2; perhaps TRBD1 as D (5 bases). CDR1 and CDR2 from the germline V gene are SGHVS and FQNEAQ. V dropped 1 base and J dropped 2 bases, with 8 bases sitting between them. CDR3 size: 14 residues. As DNA, the CDR3 is TGTGCCAGCAGCTTAGATCGACAGAACTATGGCTACACCTTC. Its translation: CASSLDRQNYGYTF. Using reference TRBV7-8 and TRBJ1-2 for the parts outside the CDR3, the full variable domain is GAGVSQSPRYKVAKRGQDVALRCDPISGHVSLFWYQQALGQGPEFLTYFQNEAQLDKSGLPSDRFFAERPEGSVSTLKIQRTQQEDSAVYLCASSLDRQNYGYTFGSGTRLTVV.

This chain joins TRBV4-1 and TRBJ2-7; D is uncertain. Trimming left V 0 bases short and J 2 bases short, with 14 bases between. Germline CDR1 reads MGHRA; CDR2 reads YSYEKL. The CDR3 is made up of 16 amino acids. CDR3 coding DNA: TGCGCCAGCAGCCAAGAGCCGACTTCTTTCACCTACGAGCAGTACTTC. Amino acid sequence: CASSQEPTSFTYEQYF.

The rearrangement links TRBV6-6 to TRBJ2-3; TRBD2 aligns across 7 bases. The CDR3 contains 15 residues. Germline V lookup: CDR1 MNHNY, CDR2 SVGAGI (reference sequence). The ends lost 2 bases at V and 2 bases at J; junction bases unmatched: 4. CDR3 region: CASSYRERDTDTQYF. The CDR3, as DNA: TGTGCCAGCAGTTACAGGGAGCGGGACACAGATACGCAGTATTTT.

The gene calls are TRBV11-2 and TRBJ2-1; D possibly corresponds to TRBD2 (6 bases). The germline V gene has CDR1 SGHAT and CDR2 FQNNGV. This CDR3 is built from 15 residues. Trimming took 2 bases from V and 7 from J, leaving 15 bases between them. CDR3 sequence: CASSLYGSDWNEQFF. CDR3 nucleotide sequence: TGTGCCAGCAGCTTATACGGGAGCGATTGGAATGAGCAGTTCTTC.

The V call is TRBV5-6, the J call TRBJ2-7; D remains ambiguous. The V end lost 2 bases, the J end lost 0 bases, and 6 bases lay between the germline ends. The germline gives CDR1 SGHDT, CDR2 YYEEEE. This CDR3 contains 13 residues. The CDR3 loop is CASSFQVSYEQYF. The CDR3 bases are TGTGCCAGCAGCTTCCAGGTCTCCTACGAGCAGTACTTC.

J is TRBJ1-5 and V is TRBV7-7; 9 bases are a match to TRBD1. This CDR3 comprises 15 residues. CDR1 and CDR2 (germline): SSHAT, FNYEAQ (reference sequence). The CDR3 DNA is TGTGCTACCGGAGTCCGGGACAGGGTGCCTCAGCCCCAGCATTTT. Amino acids: CATGVRDRVPQPQHF.

The J gene is TRBJ2-3, the V gene TRBV20-1, with unresolved D. The CDR3 is 11 residues long. With 4 bases removed from V and 5 bases from J, the gap between germline ends came to 7 bases. Germline CDR1 reads DFQATT; CDR2 reads SNEGSKA (reference sequence). Written as DNA, the CDR3 is TGCAGTGCTAAAAGCCAAGATACGCAGTATTTT. Its protein product is CSAKSQDTQYF.

The chain uses TRBV2 and TRBJ2-1, with 7 bases aligning to TRBD2. The CDR3 sequence is 13 residues long. Germline loops: CDR1 SNHLY, CDR2 FYNNEI. Trimming removed 7 bases from V and 5 bases from J; junction bases left unmatched: 5. The CDR3: CASKVLADNEQFF. CDR3 sequence (DNA): TGTGCCAGCAAAGTCCTAGCGGACAATGAGCAGTTCTTC.

The chain combines TRBV28 with TRBJ2-4; D is possibly TRBD2 (6 bases). V lost 5 bases and J 2 bases, leaving 13 bases between the germline ends. The CDR3 has 15 residues. Germline-derived CDR1 and CDR2 are MDHEN and SYDVKM. CDR3 region: CASSLPGDSKNIQYF. DNA of the CDR3: TGTGCCAGCAGTCTCCCGGGGGATTCCAAAAACATTCAGTACTTC.

The genes are TRBV7-8 and TRBJ2-3; no clear D gene. The CDR3 consists of 14 residues. The V end lost 5 bases, the J end lost 5 bases, and 14 bases lay between the germline ends. CDR1 and CDR2 from the germline V gene are SGHVS and FQNEAQ. The CDR3 nucleotides are TGTGCCAGCAGCCCCCTCGTAAGAGGAGATACGCAGTATTTT. Protein product: CASSPLVRGDTQYF.

The rearrangement uses TRBV28 and TRBJ1-5; TRBD1 aligns across 8 bases. The germline CDR1 and CDR2 sequences are MDHEN and SYDVKM. With V trimmed by 6 bases and J by 4 bases, 5 bases remained unmatched. The CDR3 runs 14 residues. The CDR3 spells CASSFRTGNQPQHF. In nucleotides, the CDR3 is TGTGCCAGCAGCTTCCGGACAGGGAATCAGCCCCAGCATTTT.

This chain links TRBV9 with TRBJ2-7, with 7 bases aligning to TRBD2. This CDR3 is 14 amino acids long. Germline CDR1 reads SGDLS; CDR2 reads YYNGEE. J was trimmed by 2 bases and V by 0 bases; bases with no gene match: 2. This chain's CDR3 is CASSVGRETYEQYF. CDR3 nucleotide sequence: TGTGCCAGCAGCGTAGGGCGGGAGACCTACGAGCAGTACTTC.

This clone was seen only a few times. For the CDR3, the DNA is TGTGCCAGCAGCGTAGGGGGGGAGGTCTATGGCTACACCTTC. Its protein is CASSVGGEVYGYTF. The rearrangement joins TRBV9 to TRBJ1-2; possibly TRBD1 for D (5 bases). V lost 0 bases and J 4 bases, leaving 10 bases between the germline ends. The V gene's germline CDR1 is SGDLS and CDR2 YYNGEE. There are 14 residues in the CDR3.